Listed below are T cell receptor beta chains from one sample, sequenced in a study of blood T cells in healthy people across ages. TCRdb re-called the 5' RACE reads with MiXCR, one entry per CDR3 protein. The sample consists of more than 700,000 distinct CDR3 sequences, roughly 50% of them appearing once. The sequenced material came from blood. These TCRs come from a man older than 75 in good health. Each CDR3 is given with its conserved first and last residue. The D gene is left open where the match is weak. Size tells how often a clone was seen (once, few, many) or the class of an expanded clone, and some rows leave it out.

TRBD2 | TRBJ2-3 | TRBV20-1 | NA | TGCAGTGCTAGCCCCCCGGGTAGCGGGAGCACAGATACGCAGTATTTT | CSASPPGSGSTDTQYF
NA | TRBJ2-1 | TRBV18 | NA | TGTGCCAGCTCACCGATGAGAGGGGGCAATGAGCAGTTCTTC | CASSPMRGGNEQFF
NA | TRBJ2-7 | TRBV7-2 | NA | TGTGCCAGCAGCTTAGAACAGGGAAGTCGGGAGCAGTACTTC | CASSLEQGSREQYF
TRBD1 | TRBJ2-7 | TRBV27 | NA | TGTGCCAGCAGTTTTGGGGACAGGGGTGGCGAGCAGTACTTC | CASSFGDRGGEQYF
TRBD2 | TRBJ2-3 | TRBV27 | NA | TGTGCCAGCAGTCAACGGGGGGGACTAGCGGGAATCGGTGAAAGGACAGATACGCAGTATTTT | CASSQRGGLAGIGERTDTQYF
NA | TRBJ2-5 | TRBV9 | NA | TGTGCCAGCAGCGTGCAGGGGTTTGACGAGACCCAGTACTTC | CASSVQGFDETQYF
TRBD2 | TRBJ2-4 | TRBV20-1 | NA | TGCAGTGCTAGAGATCCTGGGACTAGCGGGAGGTTTCCCCACAAAAACATTCAGTACTTC | CSARDPGTSGRFPHKNIQYF
NA | TRBJ1-2 | TRBV2 | once | TGTGCCAGCAGTGATCAGGTTCTATCCTATGGCTACACCTTC | CASSDQVLSYGYTF
NA | TRBJ2-1 | TRBV7-9 | few | TGTGCCAGCAGCTTAGAAGCCAGGGAGAATGAGCAGTTCTTC | CASSLEARENEQFF
NA | TRBJ2-7 | TRBV7-9 | NA | TGTGCCAGCAGCAATCGATTGGGGGAGACGGCGTACGAGCAGTACTTC | CASSNRLGETAYEQYF
NA | TRBJ2-1 | TRBV12-3/TRBV12-4 | NA | TGTGCCAGCACGACTACTGGCTACAATGAGCAGTTCTTC | CASTTTGYNEQFF